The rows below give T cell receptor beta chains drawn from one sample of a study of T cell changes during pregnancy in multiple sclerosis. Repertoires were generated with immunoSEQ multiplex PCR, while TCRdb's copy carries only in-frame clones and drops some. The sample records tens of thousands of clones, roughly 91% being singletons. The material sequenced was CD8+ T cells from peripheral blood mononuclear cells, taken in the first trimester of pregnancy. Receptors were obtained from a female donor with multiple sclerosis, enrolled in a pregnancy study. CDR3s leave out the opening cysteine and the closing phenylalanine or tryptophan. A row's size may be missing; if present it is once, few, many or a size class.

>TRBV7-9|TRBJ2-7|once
ASSLFGSLAEDEQY
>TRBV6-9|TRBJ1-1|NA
ASSLGTGLLTEAF
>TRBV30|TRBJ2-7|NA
AWSVGLAGAGEQY
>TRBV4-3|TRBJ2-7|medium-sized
ASSQDPGGPYEQY
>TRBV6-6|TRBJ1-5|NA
ASTIPGEIYQPQH
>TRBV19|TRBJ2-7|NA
ASSYRESYEQY
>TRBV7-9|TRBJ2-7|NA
ASSGSGSYEQY
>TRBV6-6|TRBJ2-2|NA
ASRWTSGRYTGELF
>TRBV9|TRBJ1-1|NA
ASIQASGQAF
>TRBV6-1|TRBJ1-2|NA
ASSEGRGAYGYT
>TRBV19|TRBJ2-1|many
ASSPWTSGKNEQF
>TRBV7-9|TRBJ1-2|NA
ASSSVTGWLRWGYT
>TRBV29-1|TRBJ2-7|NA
SVGDSSYEQY
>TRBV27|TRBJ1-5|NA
ASSPNYSNQPQH
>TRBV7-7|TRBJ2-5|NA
ASSLEVGAGETQY
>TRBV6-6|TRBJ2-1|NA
ASTTVTTSYNEQF
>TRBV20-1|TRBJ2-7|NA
SARLDREQY
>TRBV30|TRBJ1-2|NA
AWSVGQNYGYT